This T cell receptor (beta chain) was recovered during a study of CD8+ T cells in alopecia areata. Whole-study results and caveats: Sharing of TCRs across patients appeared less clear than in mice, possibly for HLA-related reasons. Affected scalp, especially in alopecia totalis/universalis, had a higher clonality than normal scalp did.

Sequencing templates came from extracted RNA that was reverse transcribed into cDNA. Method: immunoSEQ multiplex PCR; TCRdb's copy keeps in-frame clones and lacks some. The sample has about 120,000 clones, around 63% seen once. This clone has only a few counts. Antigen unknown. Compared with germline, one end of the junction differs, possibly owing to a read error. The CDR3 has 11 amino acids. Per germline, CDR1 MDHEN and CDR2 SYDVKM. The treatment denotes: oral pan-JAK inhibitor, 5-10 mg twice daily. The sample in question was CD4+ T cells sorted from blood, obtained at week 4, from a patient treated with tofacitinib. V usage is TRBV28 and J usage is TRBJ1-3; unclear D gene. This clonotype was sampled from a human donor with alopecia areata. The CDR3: CVSSSGNTIYF. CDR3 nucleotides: TGCGTGTCCTCCTCTGGAAACACCATATATTTT.